The rows below give T cell receptor beta chains drawn from one sample of a study of blood T cell repertoires in COVID-19. Sequencing used immunoSEQ multiplex PCR; TCRdb keeps in-frame clones, though not all of them. Among approximately 240,000 clones, approximately 84% were seen once, and the ten largest hold 3%. The sample taken for sequencing was peripheral blood. Receptor source: a woman in her thirties who had recovered from COVID-19. Each CDR3 is given with its conserved first and last residue. A D gene is named only where the DNA matches it firmly. Clone sizes are given selectively: once, few, many, or a class where the clone is expanded.

>NA|TRBD2|TRBJ2-7|TRBV29-1
CSANGLAGVANEQYF
TGCAGCGCTAACGGACTAGCGGGAGTGGCGAACGAGCAGTACTTC
>NA|NA|TRBJ1-1|TRBV4-1
CASSQDPGDTEAFF
TGCGCCAGCAGCCAAGATCCGGGGGACACTGAAGCTTTCTTT
>NA|NA|TRBJ2-7|TRBV3-1/TRBV3-2
CASSQSYSEEQYF
TGTGCCAGCAGCCAGAGCTATTCGGAGGAGCAGTACTTC
>NA|TRBD1|TRBJ1-5|TRBV19
CASSIDGTGVQPQHF
TGTGCCAGTAGTATAGACGGGACAGGGGTACAGCCCCAGCATTTT
>NA|TRBD2|TRBJ2-3|TRBV6-4
CASSDLHLPGLAGVSTQYF
TGTGCCAGCAGTGACCTACATCTACCGGGACTAGCGGGAGTCAGTACGCAGTATTTT
>NA|TRBD2|TRBJ2-3|TRBV5-6
CASSSPRAGGPDTQYF
TGTGCCAGCAGCTCCCCACGAGCGGGAGGACCAGATACGCAGTATTTT
>few|NA|TRBJ2-2|TRBV7-7
CASSLVPSENGELFF
TGTGCTAGCAGCTTAGTTCCTAGCGAGAACGGGGAGCTGTTTTTT
>NA|NA|TRBJ2-1|TRBV4-1
CASSQDETGVYNEQFF
TGCGCCAGCAGCCAAGACGAGACAGGCGTTTACAATGAGCAGTTCTTC
>NA|TRBD2|TRBJ2-3|TRBV3-1/TRBV3-2
CASSQDRLSGSSDTQYF
TGTGCCAGCAGCCAAGATCGTCTTAGCGGGAGTTCGGATACGCAGTATTTT
>NA|NA|TRBJ2-2|TRBV5-6
CASSWGLLGGELFF
TGTGCCAGCAGCTGGGGACTCTTGGGCGGGGAGCTGTTTTTT
>NA|TRBD2|TRBJ2-1|TRBV30
CAWTNRRLADNEQFF
TGTGCCTGGACCAACCGGAGGCTAGCGGACAATGAGCAGTTCTTC
>NA|TRBD1|TRBJ2-3|TRBV11-2
CASSLRQGADTQYF
TGTGCCAGCAGCTTACGGCAGGGGGCAGATACGCAGTATTTT
>NA|NA|TRBJ1-4|TRBV10-3
CAISDTRVTNEKLFF
TGTGCCATCAGTGATACGAGGGTAACTAATGAAAAACTGTTTTTT
>NA|NA|TRBJ2-7|TRBV7-9
CASSPTGTYEQYF
TGTGCCAGCAGCCCCACCGGGACTTACGAGCAGTACTTC
>many|TRBD2|TRBJ2-7|TRBV19
CASSTKGLAGDYEQYF
TGTGCCAGTAGCACCAAGGGACTAGCGGGGGACTACGAGCAGTACTTC
>NA|TRBD1|TRBJ2-3|TRBV9
CASSADRGTDTQYF
TGTGCCAGCAGCGCCGACAGGGGCACAGATACGCAGTATTTT